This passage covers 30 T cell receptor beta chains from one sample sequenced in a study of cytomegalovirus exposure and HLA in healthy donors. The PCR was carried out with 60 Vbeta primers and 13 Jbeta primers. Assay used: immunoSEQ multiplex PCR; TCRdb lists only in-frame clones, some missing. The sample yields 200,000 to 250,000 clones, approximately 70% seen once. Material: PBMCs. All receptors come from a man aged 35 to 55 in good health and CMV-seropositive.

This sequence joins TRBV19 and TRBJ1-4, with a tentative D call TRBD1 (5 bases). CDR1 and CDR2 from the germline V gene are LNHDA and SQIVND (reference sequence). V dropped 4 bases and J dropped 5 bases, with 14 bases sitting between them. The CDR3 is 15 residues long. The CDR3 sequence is CASSNFRAGNEKLFF. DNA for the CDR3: TGTGCCAGTAGTAATTTCAGGGCCGGAAATGAAAAACTGTTTTTT.

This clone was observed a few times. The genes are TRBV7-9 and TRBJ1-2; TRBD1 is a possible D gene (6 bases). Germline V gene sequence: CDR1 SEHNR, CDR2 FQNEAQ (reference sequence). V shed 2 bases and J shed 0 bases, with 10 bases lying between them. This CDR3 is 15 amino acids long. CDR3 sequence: CASSLQGGANYGYTF. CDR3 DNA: TGTGCCAGCAGCTTACAAGGGGGGGCTAACTATGGCTACACCTTC.

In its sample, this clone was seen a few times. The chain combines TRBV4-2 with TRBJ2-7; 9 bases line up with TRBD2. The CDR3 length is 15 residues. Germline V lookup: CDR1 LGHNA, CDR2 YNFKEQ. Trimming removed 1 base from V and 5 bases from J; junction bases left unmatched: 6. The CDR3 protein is CASSQGGGAGDEQYF. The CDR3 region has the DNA TGTGCCAGCAGCCAAGGCGGGGGGGCAGGCGACGAGCAGTACTTC.

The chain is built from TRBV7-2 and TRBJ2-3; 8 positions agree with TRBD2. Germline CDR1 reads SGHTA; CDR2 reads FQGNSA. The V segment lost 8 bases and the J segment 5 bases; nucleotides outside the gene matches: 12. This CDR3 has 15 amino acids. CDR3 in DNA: TGTGCCAGCCGCATTCGGGGGGGGGCTGGAGATACGCAGTATTTT. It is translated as CASRIRGGAGDTQYF.

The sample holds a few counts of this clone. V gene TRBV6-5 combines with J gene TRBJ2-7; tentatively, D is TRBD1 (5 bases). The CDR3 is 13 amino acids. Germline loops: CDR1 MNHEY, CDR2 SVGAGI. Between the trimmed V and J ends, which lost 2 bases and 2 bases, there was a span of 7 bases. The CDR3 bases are TGTGCCAGCAGTTACGACAGAACCTACGAGCAGTACTTC. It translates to CASSYDRTYEQYF.

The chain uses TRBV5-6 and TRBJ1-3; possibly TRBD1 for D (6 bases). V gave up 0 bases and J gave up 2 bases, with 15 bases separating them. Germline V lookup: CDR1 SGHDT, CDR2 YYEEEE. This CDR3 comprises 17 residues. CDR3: CASSLGGPTGTGNTIYF. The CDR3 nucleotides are TGTGCCAGCAGCTTGGGGGGGCCGACAGGTACTGGAAACACCATATATTTT. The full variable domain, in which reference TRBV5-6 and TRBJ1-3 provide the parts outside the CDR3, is DAGVTQSPTHLIKTRGQQVTLRCSPKSGHDTVSWYQQALGQGPQFIFQYYEEEERQRGNFPDRFSGHQFPNYSSELNVNALLLGDSALYLCASSLGGPTGTGNTIYFGEGSWLTVV.

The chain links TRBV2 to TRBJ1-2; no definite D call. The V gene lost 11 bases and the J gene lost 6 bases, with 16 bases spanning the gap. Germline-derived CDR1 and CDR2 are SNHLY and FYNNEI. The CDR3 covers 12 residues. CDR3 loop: CASSRIKDGYTF. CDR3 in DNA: TGTGCCTCCTCGAGGATTAAGGATGGCTACACCTTC.

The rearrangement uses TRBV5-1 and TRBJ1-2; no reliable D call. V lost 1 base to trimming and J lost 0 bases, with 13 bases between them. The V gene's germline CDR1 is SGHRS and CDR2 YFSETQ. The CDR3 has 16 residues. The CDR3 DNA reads TGCGCCAGCAGCTTGAACACTTTGACATCTAACTATGGCTACACCTTC. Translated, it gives CASSLNTLTSNYGYTF.

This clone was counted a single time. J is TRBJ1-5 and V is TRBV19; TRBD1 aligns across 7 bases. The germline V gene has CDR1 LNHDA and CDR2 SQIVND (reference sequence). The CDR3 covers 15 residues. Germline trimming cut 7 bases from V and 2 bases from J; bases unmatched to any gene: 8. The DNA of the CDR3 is TGTGCCAGTACCATAGGAGGGGGCGGCAATCAGCCCCAGCATTTT. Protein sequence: CASTIGGGGNQPQHF.

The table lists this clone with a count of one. The CDR3 sequence is CASSADRVRTEAFF. CDR3 sequence (DNA): TGTGCCAGCAGCGCAGACAGGGTGAGGACTGAAGCTTTCTTT. The chain joins TRBV2 to TRBJ1-1; 7 bases fit TRBD1. After removal of 6 bases from V and 5 bases from J, the junction contained 9 bases not matched to a gene. Germline lookup yields CDR1 SNHLY and CDR2 FYNNEI. The CDR3 loop spans 14 amino acids.

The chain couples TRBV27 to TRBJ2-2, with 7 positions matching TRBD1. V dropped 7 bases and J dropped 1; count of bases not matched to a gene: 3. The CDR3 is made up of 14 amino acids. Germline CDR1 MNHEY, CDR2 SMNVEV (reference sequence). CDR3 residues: CASKTGLNTGELFF. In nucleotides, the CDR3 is TGTGCCAGCAAGACAGGGTTGAACACCGGGGAGCTGTTTTTT.

DNA for the CDR3: TGTGCCAGCGCCCCGGCCAGGGTAGGGCGCGAGCAGTACTTC. This sequence encodes CASAPARVGREQYF. V is TRBV6-5 and J is TRBJ2-7, with a possible D match to TRBD1 (5 bases). Trimming removed 8 bases from V and 6 bases from J, with 20 bases in between. This CDR3 has 14 amino acids. CDR1 is MNHEY and CDR2 is SVGAGI in the germline V gene.

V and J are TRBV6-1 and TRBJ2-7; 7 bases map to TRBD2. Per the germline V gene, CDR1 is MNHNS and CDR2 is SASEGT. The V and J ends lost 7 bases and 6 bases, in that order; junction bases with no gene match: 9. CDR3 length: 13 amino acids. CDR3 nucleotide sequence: TGTGCCAGCAATAACAAGGGCGGGGGCGAGCAGTACTTC. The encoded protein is CASNNKGGGEQYF.

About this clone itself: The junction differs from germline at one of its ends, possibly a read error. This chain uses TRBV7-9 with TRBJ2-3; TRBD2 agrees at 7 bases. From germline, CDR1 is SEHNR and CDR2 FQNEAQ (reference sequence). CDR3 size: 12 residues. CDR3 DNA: TGTGCCAGCAGCCGCTCCGGGGCCGGGGGGAGTTTT. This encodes CASSRSGAGGSF.

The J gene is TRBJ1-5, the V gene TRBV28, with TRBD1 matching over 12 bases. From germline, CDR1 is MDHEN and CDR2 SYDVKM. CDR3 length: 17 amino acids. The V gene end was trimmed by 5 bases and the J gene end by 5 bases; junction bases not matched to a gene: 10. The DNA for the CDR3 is TGTGCCAGCAGTCCCATCACGGGACAGGGGGCTCATCAGCCCCAGCATTTT. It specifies CASSPITGQGAHQPQHF.

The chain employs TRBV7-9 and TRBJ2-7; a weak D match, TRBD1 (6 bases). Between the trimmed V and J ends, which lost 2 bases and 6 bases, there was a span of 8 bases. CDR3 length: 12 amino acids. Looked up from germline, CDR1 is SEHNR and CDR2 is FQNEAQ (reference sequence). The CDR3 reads CASSLTGIEQYF. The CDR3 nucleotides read TGTGCCAGCAGCTTAACAGGGATCGAGCAGTACTTC.

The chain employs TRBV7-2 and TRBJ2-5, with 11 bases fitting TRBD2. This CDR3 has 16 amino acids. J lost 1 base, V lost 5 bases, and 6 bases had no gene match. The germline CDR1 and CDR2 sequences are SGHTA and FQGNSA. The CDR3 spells CASSPSSGGAQETQYF. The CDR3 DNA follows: TGTGCCAGCAGCCCCAGTAGCGGGGGGGCCCAAGAGACCCAGTACTTC.

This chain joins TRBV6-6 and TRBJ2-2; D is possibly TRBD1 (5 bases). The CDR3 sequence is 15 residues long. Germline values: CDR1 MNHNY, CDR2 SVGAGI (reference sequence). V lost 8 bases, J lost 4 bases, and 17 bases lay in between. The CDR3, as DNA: TGTGCCAGCGGAACCAGGGATAGGAGCACCGGGGAGCTGTTTTTT. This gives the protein CASGTRDRSTGELFF.

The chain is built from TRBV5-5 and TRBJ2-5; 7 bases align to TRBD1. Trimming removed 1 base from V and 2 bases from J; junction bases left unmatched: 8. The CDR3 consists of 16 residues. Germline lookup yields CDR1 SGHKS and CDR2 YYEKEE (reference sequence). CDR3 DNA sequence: TGTGCCAGCAGCTTGTTTAGGACAGGCGGTCAAGAGACCCAGTACTTC. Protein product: CASSLFRTGGQETQYF.

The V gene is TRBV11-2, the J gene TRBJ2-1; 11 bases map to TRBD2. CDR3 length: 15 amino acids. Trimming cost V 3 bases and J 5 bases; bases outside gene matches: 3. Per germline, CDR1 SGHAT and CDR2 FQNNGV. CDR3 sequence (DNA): TGTGCCAGCAGCTTGCTAGCGGGGGGCCACAATGAGCAGTTCTTC. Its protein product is CASSLLAGGHNEQFF. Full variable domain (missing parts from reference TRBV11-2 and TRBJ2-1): EAGVAQSPRYKIIEKRQSVAFWCNPISGHATLYWYQQILGQGPKLLIQFQNNGVVDDSQLPKDRFSAERLKGVDSTLKIQPAKLEDSAVYLCASSLLAGGHNEQFFGPGTRLTVL.

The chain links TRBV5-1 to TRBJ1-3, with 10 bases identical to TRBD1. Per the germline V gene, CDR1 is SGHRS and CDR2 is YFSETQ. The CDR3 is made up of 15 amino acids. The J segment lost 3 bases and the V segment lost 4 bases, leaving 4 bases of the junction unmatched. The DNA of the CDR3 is TGCGCCAGCAGCATAGACAGGGGGCATGGAAACACCATATATTTT. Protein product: CASSIDRGHGNTIYF.

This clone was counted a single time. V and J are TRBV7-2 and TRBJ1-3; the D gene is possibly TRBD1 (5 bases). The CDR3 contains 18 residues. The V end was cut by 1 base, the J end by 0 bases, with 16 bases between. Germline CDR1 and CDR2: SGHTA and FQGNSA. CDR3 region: CASSLEGPDSHSGNTIYF. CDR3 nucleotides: TGTGCCAGCAGCTTAGAAGGTCCTGACAGCCACTCTGGAAACACCATATATTTT.

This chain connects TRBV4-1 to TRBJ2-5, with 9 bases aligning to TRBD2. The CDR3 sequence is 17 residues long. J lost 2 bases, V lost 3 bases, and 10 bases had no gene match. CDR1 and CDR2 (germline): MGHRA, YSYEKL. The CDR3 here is CASSQRGGISNQETQYF. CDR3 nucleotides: TGCGCCAGCAGCCAGCGGGGGGGCATTAGTAATCAAGAGACCCAGTACTTC.

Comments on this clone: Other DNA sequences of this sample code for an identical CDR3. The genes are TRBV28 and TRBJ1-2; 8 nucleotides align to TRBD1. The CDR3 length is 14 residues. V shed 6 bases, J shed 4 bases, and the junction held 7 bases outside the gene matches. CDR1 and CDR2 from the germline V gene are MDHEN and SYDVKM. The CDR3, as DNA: TGTGCCAGCAGCCGAGACAGGGGTGGCTATGGCTACACCTTC. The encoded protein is CASSRDRGGYGYTF.

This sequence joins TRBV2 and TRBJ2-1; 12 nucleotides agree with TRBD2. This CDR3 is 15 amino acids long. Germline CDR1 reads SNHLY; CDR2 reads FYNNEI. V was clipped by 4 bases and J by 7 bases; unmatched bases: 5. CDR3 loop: CASSVLTSGGNEQFF. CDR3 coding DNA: TGTGCCAGCAGTGTATTAACTAGCGGGGGGAATGAGCAGTTCTTC.

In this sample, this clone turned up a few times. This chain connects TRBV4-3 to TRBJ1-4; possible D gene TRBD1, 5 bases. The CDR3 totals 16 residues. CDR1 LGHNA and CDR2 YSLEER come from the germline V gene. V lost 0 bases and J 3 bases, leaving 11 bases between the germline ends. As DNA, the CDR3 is TGCGCCAGCAGCCAAGAGGGGGGTGTGCCTAATGAAAAACTGTTTTTT. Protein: CASSQEGGVPNEKLFF.

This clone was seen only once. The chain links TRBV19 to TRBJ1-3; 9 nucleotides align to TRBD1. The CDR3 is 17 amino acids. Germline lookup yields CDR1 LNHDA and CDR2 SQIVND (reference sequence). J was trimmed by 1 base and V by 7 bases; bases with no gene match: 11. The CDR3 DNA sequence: TGTGCCAGTATCGGGACAGGGCGGTATCAATCTGGAAACACCATATATTTT. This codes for CASIGTGRYQSGNTIYF.

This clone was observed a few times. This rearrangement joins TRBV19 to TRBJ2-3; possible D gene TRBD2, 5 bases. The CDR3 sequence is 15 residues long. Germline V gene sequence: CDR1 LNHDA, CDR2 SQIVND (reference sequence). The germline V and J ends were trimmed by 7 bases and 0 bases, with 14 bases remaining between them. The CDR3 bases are TGTGCCAGTACCGGGCCACTAGGTAGCACAGATACGCAGTATTTT. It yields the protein CASTGPLGSTDTQYF.

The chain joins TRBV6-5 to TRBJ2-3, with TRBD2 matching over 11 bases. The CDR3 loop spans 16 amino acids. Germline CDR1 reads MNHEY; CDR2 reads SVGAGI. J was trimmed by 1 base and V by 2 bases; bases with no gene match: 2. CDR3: CASSYGGLAGTDTQYF. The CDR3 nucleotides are TGTGCCAGCAGTTACGGGGGACTAGCGGGCACAGATACGCAGTATTTT.

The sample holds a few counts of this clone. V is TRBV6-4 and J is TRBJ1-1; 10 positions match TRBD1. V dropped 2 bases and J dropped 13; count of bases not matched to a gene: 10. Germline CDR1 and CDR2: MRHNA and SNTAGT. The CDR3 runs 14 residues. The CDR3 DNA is TGTGCCAGCAGTGACCTGGGACAGGGGCGTCCGGTTTTCTTT. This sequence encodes CASSDLGQGRPVFF.